A selection of T cell receptor beta chains follows, all from one sample in a study of control samples from healthy donors and cancer patients. The data were produced by immunoSEQ multiplex PCR, yet TCRdb's version contains in-frame clones alone and is incomplete. The data contain tens of thousands of clones, 75% to 90% of them singletons. Sequenced input: PBMCs. These receptors came from a man aged 55-75 years with head and neck cancer. Each CDR3 is given with its conserved first and last residue. A D gene is named only where the DNA matches it firmly. Size is stated for part of the rows, as once, few or many counts, or as a class when the clone is expanded.

>TRBJ1-4|NA|TRBV7-2|NA
TGTGCCAGCGGAAACCCGGGACGGAGGAATGAAAAACTGTTTTTT
CASGNPGRRNEKLFF
>TRBJ2-3|NA|TRBV7-2|NA
TGTGCCAGCAGCCCACAGGGGCAGAGCGGGTCCGATACGCAGTATTTT
CASSPQGQSGSDTQYF
>TRBJ1-6|NA|TRBV25-1|TRBD1
TGTGCCAGCAGTTACGGGACAGCTAATTCACCCCTCCACTTT
CASSYGTANSPLHF
>TRBJ2-7|NA|TRBV18|NA
TGTGCCAGCTCACCACCGGCGGACGTCAACGAGCAGTACTTC
CASSPPADVNEQYF
>TRBJ2-1|NA|TRBV7-2|TRBD2
TGTGCCAGCAGCTTAGAGGCTAGCGGTTACTCCTACAATGAGCAGTTCTTC
CASSLEASGYSYNEQFF
>TRBJ1-1|NA|TRBV5-1|NA
TGCGCCAGCAGCCCAAGACCCGAGAACACTGAAGCTTTCTTT
CASSPRPENTEAFF
>TRBJ1-1|NA|TRBV3-1/TRBV3-2|NA
TGTGCCAGCAGCCAAGCCGGGACACTGAACACTGAAGCTTTCTTT
CASSQAGTLNTEAFF
>TRBJ2-1|once|TRBV5-6|NA
TGTGCCAGCAGCCCCAACGGCGCTAGACCAGTGGATGAGCAGTTCTTC
CASSPNGARPVDEQFF
>TRBJ2-5|NA|TRBV3-1/TRBV3-2|NA
TGTGCCAGCAGCCAAGACCGGACGGGACAAGAGACCCAGTACTTC
CASSQDRTGQETQYF
>TRBJ1-1|NA|TRBV30|NA
TGTGCCTGGAGTAGGGCAAACACTGAAGCTTTCTTT
CAWSRANTEAFF
>TRBJ2-5|NA|TRBV5-1|NA
TGCGCCAGCAGCCCGGGGTTTTTGGAGACCCAGTACTTC
CASSPGFLETQYF
>TRBJ1-1|NA|TRBV15|TRBD1
TGTGCCACCAGCAGACGGGGACAGGGGGCTGGAGCTTTCTTT
CATSRRGQGAGAFF
>TRBJ1-1|NA|TRBV7-2|NA
TGTGCCAGCAGCTTAGTACCTGGGAACACTGAAGCTTTCTTT
CASSLVPGNTEAFF
>TRBJ2-7|NA|TRBV5-1|TRBD2
TGCGCCAGCAGCTCGGGACTAGCGGGCCACGAGCAGTACTTC
CASSSGLAGHEQYF
>TRBJ1-6|NA|TRBV6-5|NA
TGTGCCAGCAGAAGGACGGCCGATTATAATTCACCCCTCCACTTT
CASRRTADYNSPLHF
>TRBJ2-2|few|TRBV6-2/TRBV6-3|NA
TGTGCCAGCAGTCTGGACAGAACCTACACCGGGGAGCTGTTTTTT
CASSLDRTYTGELFF
>TRBJ2-3|NA|TRBV7-2|TRBD2
TGTGCCAGCAGCTTAGTAGCGGGAGCGGACACGCAGTATTTT
CASSLVAGADTQYF
>TRBJ2-2|once|TRBV19|NA
TGTGCCAGTAGTTCCGGGACCCTCTTCGGGGAGCTGTTTTTT
CASSSGTLFGELFF
>TRBJ2-7|NA|TRBV5-1|NA
TGCGCCAGCAGCTTAACCGGACAAGACGAGCAGTACTTC
CASSLTGQDEQYF
>TRBJ2-7|NA|TRBV11-2|TRBD2
TGTGCCAGCAGAACCGGGGGGGCCGAAGGCTACGAGCAGTACTTC
CASRTGGAEGYEQYF
>TRBJ1-3|NA|TRBV5-1|NA
TGCGCCAGCAGCACGCTTCCTGACGGAAACACCATATATTTT
CASSTLPDGNTIYF
>TRBJ2-7|once|TRBV2|NA
TGTGCCAGCAGTGTTGGTCGGAACGGGAGAGAGCAGTACTTC
CASSVGRNGREQYF
>TRBJ1-1|NA|TRBV18|NA
TGTGCCAGCTCACCACAGACAGCCACTGAAGCTTTCTTT
CASSPQTATEAFF
>TRBJ2-5|NA|TRBV7-9|NA
TGTGCCAGCAGCTTACCGGGGGTAGTCGAGACCCAGTACTTC
CASSLPGVVETQYF
>TRBJ1-3|NA|TRBV19|NA
TGTGCCAGTAGTATTACTGGGCGACGAGTAAACACCATATATTTT
CASSITGRRVNTIYF
>TRBJ2-3|NA|TRBV30|NA
TGTGCCTGGGCTACCGGGACCGTTAGCACAGATACGCAGTATTTT
CAWATGTVSTDTQYF
>TRBJ1-3|once|TRBV7-2|NA
TGTGCCAGCAGCCTTACCGGGGGCGCTTCTGGAAACACCATATATTTT
CASSLTGGASGNTIYF
>TRBJ1-5|NA|TRBV4-1|TRBD1
TGCGCCAGCAGCCAAGTCAACTACAGGGGGCTGAAGCAGCCCCAGCATTTT
CASSQVNYRGLKQPQHF
>TRBJ2-3|few|TRBV11-2|TRBD2
TGTGCCAGCAGCCTTGGTTCAGGACTAGCGATCCCAGATACGCAGTATTTT
CASSLGSGLAIPDTQYF
>TRBJ1-6|once|TRBV18|NA
TGTGCCAGCTTACCTGACGGTGGTAATTCACCCCTCCACTTT
CASLPDGGNSPLHF
>TRBJ2-7|NA|TRBV10-3|NA
TGTGCCATCAGTGAGTCGCCAGGGAACTCCGAGCAGTACTTC
CAISESPGNSEQYF
>TRBJ2-1|NA|TRBV20-1|TRBD1
TGCAGTGCTAGTAACCGGGACAGGGGGTTGTCCTACAATGAGCAGTTCTTC
CSASNRDRGLSYNEQFF
>TRBJ1-1|NA|TRBV19|NA
TGTGCCAGTAGTATGAATCCGGGATTCGGTGAAGCTTTCTTT
CASSMNPGFGEAFF
>TRBJ2-1|NA|TRBV6-2/TRBV6-3|TRBD2
TGTGCCAGCAGTTACCTAGCGGGAGGGCCCAATGAGCAGTTCTTC
CASSYLAGGPNEQFF
>TRBJ2-2|NA|TRBV27|TRBD1
TGTGCCGGCAGGGGTGGGACAGCGAACACCGGGGAGCTGTTTTTT
CAGRGGTANTGELFF
>TRBJ1-2|NA|TRBV7-9|NA
TGTGCCAGCAGCCCCTCGGGGCAGGGAAGTTATGGCTACACCTTC
CASSPSGQGSYGYTF